This T cell receptor beta chain was identified in a study of T cell responses to AZD1222 COVID-19 vaccine. With 5 bases removed from V and 2 bases from J, the gap between germline ends came to 9 bases. The CDR3 contains 13 residues. Germline values: CDR1 SGHAT, CDR2 FQNNGV. The assay was immunoSEQ multiplex PCR, and TCRdb's table has in-frame clones only and misses some. The sample has 140,000 or so clones, about 92% seen once; the top ten hold around 1.7%. This clonotype originated in an adult who received the AZD1222 COVID-19 vaccine. Source: peripheral blood, taken 28 days after the second AZD1222 dose. V is TRBV11-2 and J is TRBJ1-1; D is unclear. CDR3 coding DNA: TGTGCCAGCAGCCCAGACGGAAACACTGAAGCTTTCTTT. Its protein product is CASSPDGNTEAFF.